This T cell receptor (beta chain) was obtained from a study of breast tumors, draining lymph nodes, adjacent tissues. Whole-study results and caveats: Data only fit, rather than demonstrated, lymph node origin of most tumor T cells.

This clonotype has at least ten counts. Its antigen remains unidentified. TCRdb recomputed calls from the multiplex PCR reads with MiXCR, one row per CDR3 protein. The data contain 150,000 to 200,000 distinct CDR3 sequences, about 30% of them singletons. Breast cancer patients provided tissue from their axillary draining lymph nodes. The CDR3 extends over 16 amino acids. With 2 bases removed from V and 1 base from J, the gap between germline ends came to 12 bases. Germline assignment: CDR1 LNHDA and CDR2 SQIVND (reference sequence). The chain joins TRBV19 to TRBJ1-5; tentatively, D is TRBD1 (6 bases). The receptor comes from a female donor with breast cancer. Some clones in this sample may be carry-over from other donors' samples. Sequencing used axillary lymph node tissue. The CDR3 region is CASSIRGAKSNQPQHF. CDR3 DNA sequence: TGTGCCAGTAGTATAAGGGGGGCGAAGAGCAATCAGCCCCAGCATTTT.